The entry below gives a single T cell receptor (beta chain) sequence along with its context. The antigen is undetermined. The size of this beta chain means little, since it is a stray read in a library made for alpha chains. This sample stems from a study of spatial heterogeneity in lung cancer. TCRdb called the 5' RACE reads again in MiXCR, with one record for every CDR3 protein. The data contain about 12,000 distinct CDR3 sequences, over 4.5% of them singletons. The time point: sample taken at primary tumor resection. V lost 5 bases and J lost 0, with 11 bases in between. Germline lookup yields CDR1 SGHVS and CDR2 FNYEAQ. The CDR3 extends over 15 amino acids. Broader study findings: Counts that tracked tumor mutation counts were those of expanded intratumoral alpha and beta TCRs.

The starting material was lung tumor tissue, obtained at surgery. The sequence was obtained from a male donor with early-stage non-small cell lung cancer. The chain links TRBV7-6 to TRBJ1-3; possibly TRBD1 for D (5 bases). CDR3 in amino acids: CASSERQSSGNTIYF. CDR3 in DNA: TGTGCCAGCAGCGAGAGACAGAGCTCTGGAAACACCATATATTTT.